This T cell receptor (beta chain) was sequenced during a study of a mutant IDH1 vaccine in newly diagnosed glioma. Looking at the study overall: Former treatment meant radiotherapy, temozolomide, or both; the majority had gotten both. General study findings and limits: It was over 85% of patients that developed vaccine-induced immune responses.

Some clones are missing from TCRdb's copy, which holds only in-frame ones; the method was immunoSEQ multiplex PCR. The data show some 66,000 clones, roughly 84% seen once. The V and J ends lost 3 bases and 3 bases, in that order; junction bases with no gene match: 4. The CDR3 has 16 amino acids. From germline, CDR1 is SEHNR and CDR2 FQNEAQ (reference sequence). Described time point: week 35, safety follow-up. Vaccination used 300 ug of mutant IDH1 20-mer peptide per dose, with topical imiquimod. Astrocytomas found in donors were new, WHO grade 3 or 4, IDH1-mutant and ATRX-lost. Worth noting for this clone: Its antigen is unidentified.

This specimen was PBMCs, taken from a glioma patient whose treatment included an IDH1 peptide vaccine. This sequence joins TRBV7-9 and TRBJ2-5, with 13 nucleotides matching TRBD2. The receptor was derived from a man aged 25-45 years with glioma. In nucleotides, the CDR3 is TGTGCCAGCAGCTTGGTTGGACTAGCGGGGGAAGAGACCCAGTACTTC. Its protein is CASSLVGLAGEETQYF.